These 9 T cell receptor beta chains share one sample of origin, sequenced in a study of cytomegalovirus exposure and HLA in healthy donors. The PCR employed 60 Vbeta primers together with 13 Jbeta primers. TCRdb keeps only in-frame clones here, not all; method: immunoSEQ multiplex PCR. This sample has approximately 180,000 clones; approximately 78% occur once, and the top ten carry around 13%. Sequences were obtained from PBMCs. The source of these receptors is a woman in her forties or fifties in good health and CMV-seropositive.

The chain combines TRBV18 with TRBJ1-1; D call uncertain. V gave up 3 bases and J gave up 0 bases, with 5 bases separating them. There are 13 residues in the CDR3. CDR1 is KGHSH, CDR2 LQKENI, per germline. The CDR3 region is CASSPSLNTEAFF. The CDR3 DNA is TGTGCCAGCTCACCTTCATTGAACACTGAAGCTTTCTTT.

The chain links TRBV27 to TRBJ1-6; tentatively, D is TRBD1 (6 bases). Germline V gene sequence: CDR1 MNHEY, CDR2 SMNVEV (reference sequence). The CDR3 sequence is 14 residues long. V dropped 9 bases and J dropped 1 base, with 10 bases sitting between them. The CDR3 DNA reads as TGTGCCAGTTCAACAGGGTCCTATAATTCACCCCTCCACTTT. It yields the protein CASSTGSYNSPLHF.

The chain couples TRBV6-5 to TRBJ2-5, with 7 bases fitting TRBD1. The CDR3 sequence is 15 residues long. Germline CDR1 reads MNHEY; CDR2 reads SVGAGI. The V segment lost 5 bases and the J segment 4 bases; nucleotides outside the gene matches: 10. The CDR3 sequence: CASSQTGKKGETQYF. DNA for the CDR3: TGTGCCAGCAGTCAGACAGGGAAGAAAGGAGAGACCCAGTACTTC.

This clone came up once. J is TRBJ2-1 and V is TRBV6-5, with D unclear. The CDR3 is 14 residues long. Trimming removed 8 bases at V and 6 bases at J, with 17 bases between. The germline CDR1 and CDR2 sequences are MNHEY and SVGAGI. The CDR3 is CASLQKAAPNEQFF. CDR3 nucleotides: TGTGCCAGCCTACAGAAGGCTGCGCCCAATGAGCAGTTCTTC.

This chain links TRBV30 with TRBJ1-5, with 8 positions matching TRBD1. Trimming removed 3 bases from V and 5 bases from J; junction bases left unmatched: 3. Germline-derived CDR1 and CDR2 are GTSNPN and SVGIG (reference sequence). There are 13 residues in the CDR3. The CDR3 protein is CAWRLTGDQPQHF. CDR3 sequence (DNA): TGTGCCTGGAGGTTGACAGGGGATCAGCCCCAGCATTTT.

The gene calls are TRBV7-9 and TRBJ2-1; the match to TRBD1 covers 8 bases. V shed 3 bases, J shed 10 bases, and the junction held 14 bases outside the gene matches. The length of the CDR3 is 16 residues. Per the germline V gene, CDR1 is SEHNR and CDR2 is FQNEAQ (reference sequence). CDR3 nucleotide sequence: TGTGCCAGCAGCTTGGGACAGGCAAAAGGAAAAGGGGAGCAGTTCTTC. Its protein is CASSLGQAKGKGEQFF.

This chain links TRBV18 with TRBJ2-2, with 8 bases that match TRBD1. J lost 4 bases, V lost 5 bases, and 6 bases had no gene match. From germline, CDR1 is KGHSH and CDR2 LQKENI. This CDR3 is 15 amino acids long. CDR3 coding DNA: TGTGCCAGCTCAACAGGGGGGCCAGTCACCGGGGAGCTGTTTTTT. Its protein product is CASSTGGPVTGELFF. Full variable domain (missing parts from reference TRBV18 and TRBJ2-2): NAGVMQNPRHLVRRRGQEARLRCSPMKGHSHVYWYRQLPEEGLKFMVYLQKENIIDESGMPKERFSAEFPKEGPSILRIQQVVRGDSAAYFCASSTGGPVTGELFFGEGSRLTVL.

This sequence joins TRBV10-3 and TRBJ2-7, with 9 nucleotides matching TRBD1. This CDR3 comprises 13 residues. The germline CDR1 and CDR2 sequences are ENHRY and SYGVKD. Unmatched junction bases numbered 7, after V lost 6 bases and J lost 7 bases. CDR3 loop: CAISGTGFGEQYF. DNA for the CDR3: TGTGCCATCAGCGGGACAGGGTTTGGTGAGCAGTACTTC.

Comments on this clone: The sample carries other DNA sequences with the same CDR3. The rearrangement uses TRBV20-1 and TRBJ2-7; weak D call: TRBD1 (5 bases). V lost 6 bases to trimming and J lost 1 base, with 7 bases between them. The CDR3 is 11 amino acids. CDR1 and CDR2 (germline): DFQATT, SNEGSKA (reference sequence). The CDR3 DNA reads TGCAGTGCCCGGACATCCTACGAGCAGTACTTC. Translating it yields CSARTSYEQYF.